This TCR beta chain was found in a study of regulatory T cells in long-lasting Graves disease. Relying on iRepertoire HTBI primers and Arm-PCR of CDR3 regions, the team built TCR beta libraries. TCRdb fed the multiplex PCR reads into MiXCR, producing one record per CDR3 protein. The sample records about 440,000 distinct CDR3 sequences, 15% to 20% being singletons. CDR3 length equals 15 residues. With 1 base removed from V and 3 bases from J, the gap between germline ends came to 13 bases. The germline V gene encodes CDR1 MNHEY and CDR2 SMNVEV (reference sequence). Time point: newly diagnosed GD, antithyroid drugs for less than 3 months. The authors made the TCR library using RNA they extracted from PBMCs. Around 9 milliliters of peripheral blood were drawn into EDTA tubes. This clonotype was found many times. These same data were also listed under a study on T cells in Graves' hyperthyroidism and ophthalmopathy. From that study: When the TCR CDR3 underwent first-round RT-PCR, the HTBI primer set was used. A model built on 13 V-J features separated ophthalmopathy from stable hyperthyroidism.

The sample here was peripheral blood mononuclear cells (PBMCs), taken at new diagnosis, from a patient treated with antithyroid drugs. The sequence derives from a woman aged 25 to 39 with Graves disease. The V and J genes are TRBV27 and TRBJ2-7; weak D call: TRBD2 (6 bases). The CDR3 DNA reads as TGTGCCAGCAGTTTATTGTCGGGAGTGGTCTACGAGCAGTACTTC. Its translation: CASSLLSGVVYEQYF.